These 27 T cell receptor beta chains came from one sample sequenced in a study of graft-versus-host responses after intestinal transplantation. Graft tissue was processed to release intraepithelial and lamina propria lymphocytes. Some clones are missing from TCRdb's copy, which holds only in-frame ones; the method was immunoSEQ multiplex PCR. The table records more than 50,000 clones, 75% to 90% of them present only once. Specimen: ileum tissue, collected less than 400 days after transplant. The origin of the receptors is a human patient who received an intestinal transplant, so some T cells may come from the graft donor.

This chain connects TRBV7-3 to TRBJ2-7; a weak D match, TRBD2 (6 bases). Trimming removed 5 bases from V and 1 base from J, with 12 bases in between. CDR3 length equals 14 residues. CDR1 is SGHTA and CDR2 is FQGTGA in the germline V gene. The CDR3 loop is CASSPGLYSYEQYF. CDR3 bases: TGTGCCAGCAGCCCGGGACTCTATTCCTACGAGCAGTACTTC.

The V and J genes are TRBV6-1 and TRBJ2-5; D is tentatively TRBD1 or TRBD2 (6 bases each). The assigned J gene may be wrong: the sequence end matches TRBJ2-7 better. The CDR3 spans 15 residues. Germline V CDR1 and CDR2: MNHNS, SASEGT. CDR3 amino acids: CASSPIGGHLNEQYF. In DNA form, the CDR3 reads TGTGCCAGCAGCCCCATCGGGGGACACTTGAACGAGCAGTACTTC.

This chain links TRBV2 with TRBJ2-7, with TRBD1 identical over 8 bases. With V trimmed by 1 base and J by 3 bases, 5 bases remained unmatched. This CDR3 region has 15 residues. Germline CDR1 SNHLY, CDR2 FYNNEI. CDR3 sequence (DNA): TGTGCCAGCAGTGAAGGACAGGGGAAGGGCTACGAGCAGTACTTC. The encoded protein is CASSEGQGKGYEQYF. Together with reference TRBV2 and TRBJ2-7, the CDR3 gives the full variable domain: EPEVTQTPSHQVTQMGQEVILRCVPISNHLYFYWYRQILGQKVEFLVSFYNNEISEKSEIFDDQFSVERPDGSNFTLKIRSTKLEDSAMYFCASSEGQGKGYEQYFGPGTRLTVT.

The V and J genes are TRBV27 and TRBJ2-7; TRBD2 is a possible D gene (7 bases). Per germline, CDR1 MNHEY and CDR2 SMNVEV (reference sequence). This CDR3 has 14 amino acids. V lost 0 bases, J lost 6 bases, and 12 bases lay in between. CDR3 nucleotide sequence: TGTGCCAGCAGTTTATCTGGGGGGGCGGTCGAGCAGTACTTC. Translated, it gives CASSLSGGAVEQYF.

The chain carries TRBV4-1 and TRBJ2-1; D gene uncertain. The V end was cut by 0 bases, the J end by 4 bases, with 4 bases between. The CDR3 covers 13 residues. Germline CDR1 is MGHRA and CDR2 is YSYEKL. CDR3 sequence: CASSQETYNEQFF. CDR3 in DNA: TGCGCCAGCAGCCAAGAGACGTACAATGAGCAGTTCTTC.

This rearrangement joins TRBV30 to TRBJ2-3; maybe TRBD1 (5 bases). Trimming pared 3 bases from V and 2 bases from J, leaving 21 bases between. The CDR3 extends over 17 amino acids. CDR1 is GTSNPN, CDR2 SVGIG, per germline (reference sequence). The CDR3 DNA follows: TGTGCCTGGAGCGCTCCATGGACAAGGATAACCACAGATACGCAGTATTTT. It encodes CAWSAPWTRITTDTQYF.

This chain links TRBV11-3 with TRBJ2-1; D remains ambiguous. The CDR3 is 16 residues long. The germline V and J ends were trimmed by 5 bases and 5 bases, with 19 bases remaining between them. The germline CDR1 and CDR2 sequences are SGHNT and YENEEA. CDR3 sequence reads: CASSGNGPEDHNEQFF. Here the CDR3 DNA reads TGTGCCAGCAGCGGAAACGGGCCGGAAGATCACAATGAGCAGTTCTTC.

The count of this clone is one. This chain uses TRBV5-1 with TRBJ2-1, with D uncertain. Deletions cut 2 bases from V and 9 bases from J, with 12 bases between. CDR3 length: 13 amino acids. Germline V gives CDR1 SGHRS, CDR2 YFSETQ. The CDR3 loop reads CASSFRIAGEQFF. CDR3 coding DNA: TGCGCCAGCAGCTTCCGTATCGCAGGTGAGCAGTTCTTC.

The gene calls are TRBV6-6 and TRBJ1-1; D not resolved. Germline V lookup: CDR1 MNHNY, CDR2 SVGAGI (reference sequence). V lost 1 base to trimming and J lost 4 bases, with 7 bases between them. The CDR3 runs 13 residues. CDR3 loop: CASSYLAVTEAFF. CDR3 coding DNA: TGTGCCAGCAGTTACTTGGCAGTCACTGAAGCTTTCTTT.

With regard to this clone: One junction end does not reproduce the germline sequence, and a read error may be involved. The chain joins TRBV7-2 to TRBJ2-1; 9 positions agree with TRBD2. The germline V gene encodes CDR1 SGHTA and CDR2 FQGNSA. The CDR3 spans 15 residues. CDR3 residues: CASSLDPSGTNGQFF. The CDR3, as DNA: TGTGCCAGCAGCTTAGACCCTAGCGGGACCAATGGGCAGTTCTTC.

The V call is TRBV7-9, the J call TRBJ2-5; D gene uncertain. Trimming removed 4 bases from V and 5 bases from J, with 11 bases in between. CDR1 SEHNR and CDR2 FQNEAQ come from the germline V gene (reference sequence). This CDR3 region has 13 residues. CDR3 nucleotides: TGTGCCAGCAGCTGGCTAGTAGGGGAGACCCAGTACTTC. Its translation: CASSWLVGETQYF.

This chain links TRBV9 with TRBJ2-4; TRBD2 aligns across 7 bases. The CDR3 has 14 residues. CDR1 and CDR2 from the germline V gene are SGDLS and YYNGEE. The V segment lost 5 bases and the J segment 1 base; nucleotides outside the gene matches: 3. CDR3 bases: TGTGCCAGCAGTCGGGAGGAGGCCAAAAACATTCAGTACTTC. It codes for CASSREEAKNIQYF.

The V gene is TRBV7-2, the J gene TRBJ2-3; 9 nucleotides agree with TRBD2. Germline V gene lookup returns CDR1 SGHTA and CDR2 FQGNSA. The CDR3 loop spans 15 amino acids. Trimming took 4 bases from V and 7 from J; bases not matched to a gene: 9. In DNA, the CDR3 is TGTGCCAGCAGCTCGGGACTAGCTCCCCCGCATACGCAGTATTTT. Translated: CASSSGLAPPHTQYF.

The V gene is TRBV6-1, the J gene TRBJ1-5; 7 bases are shared with TRBD1. This CDR3 spans 15 amino acids. With V trimmed by 6 bases and J by 0 bases, 5 bases remained unmatched. Germline-derived CDR1 and CDR2 are MNHNS and SASEGT. The CDR3 bases are TGTGCCAGCAGAGACAGGGCCTATAGCAATCAGCCCCAGCATTTT. This translates into CASRDRAYSNQPQHF.

The rearrangement joins TRBV10-2 to TRBJ2-7; no definite D call. The germline V gene has CDR1 WSHSY and CDR2 SAAADI. V lost 4 bases to trimming and J lost 2 bases, with 12 bases between them. This CDR3 region has 14 residues. The CDR3 protein is CASSGRWGPYEQYF. The CDR3 DNA is TGCGCCAGCAGTGGCCGGTGGGGTCCCTACGAGCAGTACTTC.

This clone was seen just once. The rearrangement links TRBV15 to TRBJ1-2; D may be TRBD1 (6 bases). CDR3 length: 12 residues. V lost 4 bases to trimming and J lost 4 bases, with 7 bases between them. The germline CDR1 and CDR2 sequences are LNHNV and YYDKDF (reference sequence). The CDR3 region is CATSTGAYGYTF. Here the CDR3 DNA reads TGTGCCACCAGCACGGGGGCCTATGGCTACACCTTC.

This rearrangement joins TRBV4-1 to TRBJ2-7; no firm D call. Germline CDR1 and CDR2: MGHRA and YSYEKL. This CDR3 contains 14 residues. The V and J ends lost 0 bases and 7 bases respectively, with 13 bases between them. The CDR3 DNA follows: TGCGCCAGCAGCCAAGATAGCCGGACGGAGGAGCAGTACTTC. This codes for CASSQDSRTEEQYF.

The rearrangement joins TRBV5-1 to TRBJ1-5; TRBD1 matches at 10 bases. From germline, CDR1 is SGHRS and CDR2 YFSETQ. The CDR3 runs 14 residues. V lost 4 bases to trimming and J lost 5 bases; unmatched junction nucleotides: 3. The CDR3: CASSPGTGDQPQHF. CDR3 DNA: TGCGCCAGCAGCCCCGGGACAGGGGATCAGCCCCAGCATTTT.

This clone appeared a single time. The rearrangement joins TRBV11-2 to TRBJ2-3; no firm D call. Germline lookup yields CDR1 SGHAT and CDR2 FQNNGV. The CDR3 spans 11 residues. The V end lost 2 bases, the J end lost 5 bases, and 2 bases lay between the germline ends. The CDR3 reads CASSLKDTQYF. Written as DNA, the CDR3 is TGTGCCAGCAGCTTAAAAGATACGCAGTATTTT.

The chain uses TRBV5-1 and TRBJ1-2, with TRBD1 identical over 9 bases. The CDR3 contains 16 residues. The V gene end was trimmed by 0 bases and the J gene end by 8 bases; junction bases not matched to a gene: 11. Germline V CDR1 and CDR2: SGHRS, YFSETQ. This CDR3 is CASSLETGGARKGYTF. DNA of the CDR3: TGCGCCAGCAGCTTGGAAACAGGGGGCGCCAGGAAAGGCTACACCTTC.

This clone was seen once. This chain uses TRBV9 with TRBJ2-1; no clear D gene. The CDR3 consists of 11 residues. The V end was cut by 0 bases, the J end by 9 bases, with 4 bases between. Germline V gene data show CDR1 as SGDLS and CDR2 as YYNGEE. The CDR3 sequence: CASSVESEQFF. In nucleotides, the CDR3 is TGTGCCAGCAGCGTAGAGAGTGAGCAGTTCTTC.

The chain links TRBV28 to TRBJ2-7; 12 nucleotides align to TRBD2. After removal of 2 bases from V and 3 bases from J, the junction contained 14 bases not matched to a gene. Germline CDR1 and CDR2: MDHEN and SYDVKM. CDR3 length: 19 residues. Here the CDR3 DNA reads TGTGCCAGCAGTTTACTTCGGCTAGCGGGAGGGCCTGGTGGCTACGAGCAGTACTTC. It yields the protein CASSLLRLAGGPGGYEQYF.

V gene TRBV7-3 combines with J gene TRBJ2-1; 7 bases fit TRBD2. CDR3 length: 14 amino acids. Unmatched junction bases numbered 7, after V lost 6 bases and J lost 5 bases. The V gene's germline CDR1 is SGHTA and CDR2 FQGTGA. For the CDR3, the DNA is TGTGCCAGCAGTAGCCGACGGGGGGACAATGAGCAGTTCTTC. Protein product: CASSSRRGDNEQFF. Using reference TRBV7-3 and TRBJ2-1 for the parts outside the CDR3, the full variable domain is GAGVSQTPSNKVTEKGKYVELRCDPISGHTALYWYRQSLGQGPEFLIYFQGTGAADDSGLPNDRFFAVRPEGSVSTLKIQRTERGDSAVYLCASSSRRGDNEQFFGPGTRLTVL.

The J gene is TRBJ2-7, the V gene TRBV10-3, with a weak D call TRBD1 (6 bases). CDR3 length: 14 amino acids. Germline V lookup: CDR1 ENHRY, CDR2 SYGVKD. V was pared by 11 bases and J by 3 bases, with 20 bases between. The CDR3 region is CASGRGSVGYEQYF. The DNA for the CDR3 is TGTGCCTCCGGCAGGGGTAGTGTGGGCTACGAGCAGTACTTC.

This clone was detected a few times. The V call is TRBV2, the J call TRBJ1-6; TRBD1 matches at 8 bases. The CDR3 runs 15 residues. Losses at the gene ends were 7 bases for V and 9 bases for J; bases not matched to a gene: 11. Germline V CDR1 and CDR2: SNHLY, FYNNEI. CDR3 region: CASTLGQGGRSPLHF. CDR3 coding DNA: TGTGCCAGCACCCTCGGACAGGGAGGACGTTCACCCCTCCACTTT.

This clone was picked up one time. The J gene is TRBJ2-5, the V gene TRBV5-1; the D gene could be TRBD1 or TRBD2 (5 bases each). This CDR3 has 15 amino acids. Germline V gives CDR1 SGHRS, CDR2 YFSETQ. The ends were cut back, 4 bases at V and 0 bases at J, with 13 bases in the middle. CDR3 DNA sequence: TGCGCCAGCAGCCCAGGGAGTACCTACCAAGAGACCCAGTACTTC. Its translation is CASSPGSTYQETQYF.

The chain carries TRBV2 and TRBJ1-1; D gene unclear. The V gene's germline CDR1 is SNHLY and CDR2 FYNNEI. Trimming pared 6 bases from V and 2 bases from J, leaving 7 bases between. CDR3 length: 12 amino acids. In nucleotides, the CDR3 is TGTGCCAGCAGGTCAGGAAACACTGAAGCTTTCTTT. It codes for CASRSGNTEAFF.